Listed below are T cell receptor beta chains from one sample, sequenced in a study of T-cell reconstitution after alpha-beta-depleted transplantation in children. TCRdb independently ran MiXCR on the PCR reads; one entry per CDR3 protein. In the table there are hundreds of thousands of distinct CDR3 sequences, around 13% of which are singletons. Sequences were derived from PBMCs, sampled before TCRalphabeta/CD19-depleted stem cell transplant. Receptors originate from a girl aged 2-10 years with congenital amegakaryocytic thrombocytopenia, due to receive a stem cell transplant. Both conserved end residues are part of each CDR3. Fields, in order: J gene, V gene, clone size, D gene, CDR3 protein, CDR3 DNA. The D gene is left open where the match is weak. The size of a clone is reported for some rows only, either as once, few or many, or as a class for expanded clones.

TRBJ2-1 | TRBV20-1 | many | TRBD2 | CSARGLLAERFNEQFF | TGCAGTGCTAGAGGGCTTCTAGCGGAGCGCTTCAATGAGCAGTTCTTC
TRBJ1-1 | TRBV11-2 | few | . | CASSHTALAANTEAFF | TGTGCCAGCAGTCACACAGCTTTGGCGGCGAACACTGAAGCTTTCTTT
TRBJ2-1 | TRBV28 | . | . | CASSFLGGGSSEQFF | TGTGCCAGCAGTTTTCTCGGTGGAGGGTCCAGTGAGCAGTTCTTC
TRBJ1-1 | TRBV18 | . | TRBD1 | CASSPDRTGGSGTEAFF | TGTGCCAGCTCACCCGACAGGACAGGGGGCAGTGGCACTGAAGCTTTCTTT
TRBJ2-7 | TRBV6-1 | . | TRBD2 | CASNRLAGPYEQYF | TGTGCCAGCAACCGACTAGCGGGCCCCTACGAGCAGTACTTC
TRBJ1-2 | TRBV14 | many | . | CASSQDRTNYGYTF | TGTGCCAGCAGCCAAGACCGGACTAACTATGGCTACACCTTC
TRBJ2-1 | TRBV20-1 | many | . | CSARVYRRRSSYNEQFF | TGCAGTGCTAGAGTATATCGGCGGAGAAGCTCCTACAATGAGCAGTTCTTC
TRBJ1-4 | TRBV6-4 | few | . | CASSGGAGEKLFF | TGTGCCAGCAGTGGGGGCGCGGGTGAAAAACTGTTTTTT
TRBJ2-7 | TRBV28 | . | . | CASHQGRARGARNYEQYF | TGTGCCAGTCATCAGGGGAGGGCGCGGGGTGCTAGAAACTACGAGCAGTACTTC
TRBJ1-1 | TRBV10-3 | many | . | CAISESSGSNTEAFF | TGTGCCATCAGTGAGTCCTCAGGATCCAACACTGAAGCTTTCTTT
TRBJ2-7 | TRBV20-1 | many | . | CSAVRDSYEQYF | TGCAGTGCCGTCAGAGACTCCTACGAGCAGTACTTC
TRBJ2-7 | TRBV25-1 | . | . | CASSGQIYEQYF | TGTGCCAGCAGTGGACAAATATACGAGCAGTACTTC
TRBJ1-2 | TRBV20-1 | many | . | CSAKDTGGYGYTF | TGCAGTGCCAAGGACACTGGGGGCTATGGCTACACCTTC
TRBJ1-5 | TRBV12-3/TRBV12-4 | . | TRBD1 | CASSRTGWEGNQPQHF | TGTGCCAGCAGTCGGACAGGGTGGGAAGGCAATCAGCCCCAGCATTTT
TRBJ1-5 | TRBV28 | few | . | CASSLRPLDSNQPQHF | TGTGCCAGCAGTTTAAGGCCGTTAGATAGCAATCAGCCCCAGCATTTT
TRBJ2-3 | TRBV20-1 | few | . | CSAIYYFTDTQYF | TGCAGTGCTATTTATTACTTCACAGATACGCAGTATTTT
TRBJ2-2 | TRBV12-3/TRBV12-4 | . | TRBD1 | CASRSGQGYTGELFF | TGTGCCAGCAGGTCGGGACAGGGTTACACCGGGGAGCTGTTTTTT
TRBJ1-5 | TRBV2 | . | . | CASSRFKECQPQHF | TGTGCCAGCAGTCGATTTAAAGAGTGTCAGCCCCAGCATTTT
TRBJ1-5 | TRBV28 | . | . | CASSFPGLRNQPQHF | TGTGCCAGCAGTTTTCCGGGACTGAGAAATCAGCCCCAGCATTTT
TRBJ2-1 | TRBV12-3/TRBV12-4 | many | TRBD2 | CASSLGLAGRNEQFF | TGTGCCAGCAGTTTAGGACTAGCGGGACGGAATGAGCAGTTCTTC
TRBJ2-1 | TRBV29-1 | many | . | CSVALLSGRGDNEQFF | TGCAGCGTTGCCCTTCTGTCGGGGAGAGGGGACAATGAGCAGTTCTTC
TRBJ2-3 | TRBV7-2 | many | TRBD2 | CASSSPEEAGETNTQYF | TGTGCCAGCAGTTCACCGGAGGAAGCGGGAGAGACAAATACGCAGTATTTT